The entry below gives a single T cell receptor (beta chain) sequence along with its context. What antigen it recognizes has not been identified. Nothing much larger sits one base from this clone, and base qualities are not available. The data derive from a study of blood T cell repertoires in COVID-19 (dated by TCRdb to 2020 to 2022). Notes on the research overall: Collaborator samples came from the United States, Italy and Spain and covered acute and convalescent phases of COVID-19. Samples were obtained from the ongoing ImmuneRACE study (first 160 participants) and from about 1,300 subjects provided by 6 global collaborators. The prospective study material was composed of cDNA or gDNA derived from T cells, B-cell-depleted T cells, or PBMCs. The repertoires were released in a freely available public database intended as a resource for research on the immune response to SARS-CoV-2. Subjects who had been exposed to COVID-19, were actively infected with it, or had recovered from it provided the deeply sampled blood TCRbeta repertoires that made up the dataset. A de-identified subject ID, COVID-19 status, age in years and sex were almost always included in the sample metadata. Where available, HLA class I and class II types were obtained from metadata supplied by the sample provider rather than from assay-based typing.

The collaborating institutions used their own protocols to collect whole blood in K2EDTA tubes. For TCRbeta analysis, collaborators shipped samples as frozen whole blood, isolated PBMCs, or DNA extracted from either of those sample types. What the work shows at the level of the full study, not this receptor alone: Clinical and demographic metadata were provided uncurated, with the amount varying by source and participant.

The immunoSEQ Assay, a bias-controlled multiplex PCR, was used to amplify TCRbeta CDR3 regions from genomic DNA. The paper's data handling went like this. Within the assay, amplification of reference gene primers was used to estimate how many nucleated cells each sample contained. Sequence reads were collapsed and filtered to measure the absolute abundance of every unique TCRbeta CDR3 rearrangement. For each sample, productive Simpson clonality was calculated by taking the square root of Simpson's diversity index across productive rearrangements. TCRdb carries this immuneACCESS record with in-frame sequences only. Its versions omit some clonotypes, under half of them owing to an unresolved V gene in the studies checked, with the rest unexplained. V and J calls and clone size are copied from that table; D and trimming were computed from the DNA. Within this sample are around 180,000 clones, with roughly nine tenths of them counted one time only. The ten largest clones take up about a fifth of the sample.

From V the trimming removes 4 bases and from J it removes 7 bases, while the gene matches leave 10 bases of the junction unaccounted for. Reading the germline V gene gives CDR1 MNHEY and CDR2 SVGAGI. The CDR3 has 15 amino acids, counting the end cysteine and phenylalanine. Only the CDR3 DNA stays, 45 bases, in frame from base 1. The sequence links TRBV6-5 to TRBJ1-5; 7 middle bases align to TRBD1. The sequence was obtained from a man between 65 and 85 years old with active or convalescent COVID-19. Sequencing was carried out using peripheral blood. The CDR3 reads as follows: CASSLTGVRGQPQHF. Here is the DNA: TGTGCCAGCAGTTTAACAGGGGTGAGGGGCCAGCCCCAGCATTTT.